This T cell receptor (beta chain) was sequenced for a study of PD-1 blockade in classical Hodgkin lymphoma. Concerning this clone: The antigen remains unidentified.

CDR1 and CDR2 from the germline V gene are LNHDA and SQIVND (reference sequence). The V gene lost 5 bases and the J gene lost 9 bases, with 11 bases spanning the gap. CDR3 length: 12 amino acids. Findings of the study overall: The study reported lower baseline TCR diversity in newly diagnosed patients than in healthy donors. The repertoire differences lack a defined cause, possibly disease activity or prior therapy.

Time point noted: newly diagnosed, previously untreated cHL patient sample. Investigators isolated CD4+ T cells from thawed PBMCs through magnetic negative selection. Comparator PBMCs were from newly diagnosed, untreated classical Hodgkin lymphoma. Method: immunoSEQ multiplex PCR; TCRdb's copy keeps in-frame clones and lacks some. The data hold 15,000 to 19,000 clones, with about 86% observed a single time. Sequencing used CD4+ T cells from blood. V usage is TRBV19 and J usage is TRBJ2-1; D is perhaps TRBD1 (6 bases). This clonotype was obtained from a human donor with classical Hodgkin lymphoma. The CDR3 loop reads CASSPRGAEQFF. In DNA, the CDR3 is TGTGCCAGTAGTCCCAGGGGTGCTGAGCAGTTCTTC.